The rows below give T cell receptor beta chains drawn from one sample of a study of blood T cell repertoires in COVID-19. Repertoires were generated with immunoSEQ multiplex PCR, while TCRdb's copy carries only in-frame clones and drops some. The sample yields tens of thousands of clones, over 80% seen once. Sequencing was performed on peripheral blood. These receptors were collected from a woman older than 75 with active COVID-19. Both conserved end residues are part of each CDR3. The order of the fields is clone size, D gene, V gene, CDR3 length, J gene, CDR3 protein, CDR3 DNA. D genes are given only for firm matches. Expanded clones get a size class; other rows say once, few or many, or leave the size out.

once,NA,TRBV7-3,13,TRBJ2-2,CASSFGDTGELFF,TGTGCCAGCAGCTTCGGGGACACCGGGGAGCTGTTTTTT
NA,TRBD2,TRBV4-2,18,TRBJ2-5,CASSQPGRVAGGGPTQYF,TGTGCCAGCAGCCAACCCGGGAGGGTAGCGGGAGGGGGACCGACCCAGTACTTC
NA,NA,TRBV28,14,TRBJ1-2,CASSYAGNNYGYTF,TGTGCCAGCAGTTATGCAGGGAATAACTATGGCTACACCTTC
NA,TRBD1,TRBV5-4,13,TRBJ1-3,CASGPQGENTIYF,TGTGCCAGCGGACCTCAGGGGGAAAACACCATATATTTT
once,NA,TRBV21-1,18,TRBJ2-7,CASSKVRQQAAKSYEQYF,TGTGCCAGCAGCAAAGTCAGGCAGCAAGCTGCAAAGTCCTACGAGCAGTACTTC
NA,NA,TRBV5-6,12,TRBJ1-1,CASSLRQRAAFF,TGTGCCAGCAGCTTACGACAGCGGGCCGCTTTCTTT
NA,TRBD1,TRBV2,13,TRBJ1-1,CASSQGEGTEAFF,TGTGCCAGCAGCCAGGGGGAAGGCACTGAAGCTTTCTTT
NA,NA,TRBV28,11,TRBJ2-7,CAHRDLYEQYF,TGTGCCCACAGGGACCTCTACGAGCAGTACTTC
NA,NA,TRBV19,15,TRBJ2-1,CASTQGSGAYNEQFF,TGTGCCAGTACCCAGGGTAGCGGAGCCTACAATGAGCAGTTCTTC
NA,TRBD2,TRBV29-1,16,TRBJ2-7,CSVSRGLAEDFYEQYF,TGCAGCGTTTCCCGGGGACTAGCGGAGGACTTCTACGAGCAGTACTTC
NA,NA,TRBV3-1/TRBV3-2,15,TRBJ2-7,CASSQDPQGFYEQYF,TGTGCCAGCAGCCAAGATCCCCAGGGATTCTACGAGCAGTACTTC
NA,NA,TRBV27,14,TRBJ2-1,CASSLVGDYNEQFF,TGTGCCAGCAGTTTGGTGGGAGACTACAATGAGCAGTTCTTC
NA,TRBD1,TRBV5-5,15,TRBJ2-1,CASSQDRAGSSKQFF,TGTGCCAGCAGTCAGGACAGGGCCGGATCGTCTAAGCAGTTCTTC
NA,NA,TRBV18,14,TRBJ2-4,CASSPTGSKNIQYF,TGTGCCAGCTCACCCACAGGATCCAAAAACATTCAGTACTTC
NA,NA,TRBV7-9,14,TRBJ2-5,CASSLGQIQETQYF,TGTGCCAGCAGCTTAGGACAGATCCAAGAGACCCAGTACTTC
NA,NA,TRBV7-6,15,TRBJ2-3,CASSPQGYSPDTQYF,TGTGCCAGCAGCCCCCAGGGATATTCGCCAGATACGCAGTATTTT
once,NA,TRBV27,13,TRBJ2-7,CASSSLSSYEQYF,TGTGCCAGCAGTTCCCTAAGCTCCTACGAGCAGTACTTC
NA,TRBD2,TRBV13,20,TRBJ2-1,CASSQPPGLAGEGSYNEQFF,TGTGCCAGCAGCCAACCTCCGGGACTAGCGGGAGAGGGCTCCTACAATGAGCAGTTCTTC
NA,TRBD2,TRBV28,15,TRBJ2-7,CASSEGTSGSYEQYF,TGTGCCAGCAGCGAAGGGACTAGCGGCTCTTACGAGCAGTACTTC
NA,TRBD2,TRBV9,15,TRBJ2-7,CASSTSGSPLEEQYF,TGTGCCAGCAGCACCAGCGGGAGCCCTCTCGAGGAGCAGTACTTC
few,TRBD2,TRBV7-3,14,TRBJ2-3,CASSFLAGADTQYF,TGTGCCAGCAGCTTCTTAGCGGGTGCAGATACGCAGTATTTT
NA,TRBD2,TRBV10-3,14,TRBJ2-3,CAISPGGGADTQYF,TGTGCCATCAGTCCCGGGGGGGGCGCAGATACGCAGTATTTT
few,TRBD2,TRBV6-2/TRBV6-3,17,TRBJ2-7,CASSYQAGGPSEDEQYF,TGTGCCAGCAGTTACCAGGCGGGAGGGCCCTCTGAGGACGAGCAGTACTTC
NA,TRBD2,TRBV3-1/TRBV3-2,16,TRBJ2-7,CASSRLGLGLSYEQYF,TGTGCCAGCAGCCGACTCGGACTAGGTTTATCCTACGAGCAGTACTTC
few,NA,TRBV15,14,TRBJ1-5,CATSREGGGQPQHF,TGTGCCACCAGCAGAGAGGGGGGTGGGCAGCCCCAGCATTTT
NA,TRBD1,TRBV7-2,16,TRBJ1-2,CASSLAGGQGARGYTF,TGTGCCAGCAGCTTAGCGGGGGGACAGGGGGCAAGGGGCTACACCTTC
NA,TRBD2,TRBV4-3,19,TRBJ2-3,CASSPQSEGLAGGSDTQYF,TGCGCCAGCAGCCCCCAGTCCGAGGGACTAGCGGGAGGGAGTGATACGCAGTATTTT
NA,NA,TRBV3-1/TRBV3-2,14,TRBJ1-5,CASSQEPGGQPQHF,TGTGCCAGCAGCCAAGAGCCGGGGGGCCAGCCCCAGCATTTT
NA,NA,TRBV3-1/TRBV3-2,16,TRBJ1-1,CASSPSRSGGEAEAFF,TGTGCCAGCAGCCCGTCGAGGTCCGGGGGAGAGGCTGAAGCTTTCTTT
NA,TRBD2,TRBV4-2,18,TRBJ2-2,CASSQPRIPAGGTGELFF,TGTGCCAGCAGCCAACCACGGATCCCAGCGGGAGGTACCGGGGAGCTGTTTTTT
NA,TRBD2,TRBV13,15,TRBJ2-7,CASSGTSGSSYEQYF,TGTGCCAGCAGCGGGACTAGCGGGAGCTCCTACGAGCAGTACTTC
NA,NA,TRBV5-1,14,TRBJ2-5,CASSFPRAERTQYF,TGCGCCAGCAGCTTTCCCAGGGCCGAAAGGACCCAGTACTTC
NA,NA,TRBV3-1/TRBV3-2,14,TRBJ2-3,CASSQRRLVDTQYF,TGTGCCAGCAGCCAGCGTCGACTTGTTGATACGCAGTATTTT
once,TRBD1,TRBV5-4,16,TRBJ2-2,CASTRGGTGNTGELFF,TGTGCCAGCACCCGGGGCGGGACAGGGAACACCGGGGAGCTGTTTTTT
NA,NA,TRBV18,14,TRBJ2-7,CASSPPDYRLEQYF,TGTGCCAGCTCACCACCTGACTACCGCCTCGAGCAGTACTTC
NA,TRBD2,TRBV6-6,15,TRBJ2-7,CASIKGTSGPYEQYF,TGTGCCAGCATAAAGGGGACTAGCGGGCCCTACGAGCAGTACTTC
NA,NA,TRBV11-2,12,TRBJ2-7,CASSLLGLGQYF,TGTGCCAGCAGCTTATTGGGACTCGGGCAGTACTTC
NA,TRBD1,TRBV2,14,TRBJ1-1,CASSDRGAGTEAFF,TGTGCCAGCAGTGACAGGGGGGCTGGTACTGAAGCTTTCTTT
NA,TRBD2,TRBV7-2,18,TRBJ2-1,CASSLALSSGRIVNEQFF,TGTGCCAGCAGCTTAGCGCTATCTAGCGGGAGGATAGTGAATGAGCAGTTCTTC
NA,NA,TRBV6-2/TRBV6-3,12,TRBJ2-3,CASSSSTDTQYF,TGTGCCAGCAGTTCTAGCACAGATACGCAGTATTTT
NA,TRBD2,TRBV7-9,14,TRBJ2-5,CASSIAGVGETQYF,TGTGCCAGCTCCATAGCGGGAGTAGGGGAGACCCAGTACTTC
NA,NA,TRBV7-3,14,TRBJ2-7,CASSPQGRSYEQYF,TGTGCCAGCAGCCCCCAGGGGCGCTCCTACGAGCAGTACTTC
NA,NA,TRBV7-9,14,TRBJ2-7,CASSLVREPYEQYF,TGTGCCAGCAGCCTAGTCAGGGAACCGTACGAGCAGTACTTC
NA,NA,TRBV9,13,TRBJ2-1,CASSASGVTEQFF,TGTGCCAGCAGCGCCTCGGGGGTTACTGAGCAGTTCTTC
NA,TRBD1,TRBV27,15,TRBJ1-4,CASSWPGQGAGKLFF,TGTGCCAGCAGTTGGCCGGGACAGGGGGCCGGAAAACTGTTTTTT
NA,TRBD1,TRBV11-2,19,TRBJ1-1,CASSLVRISSRTGHRIGFF,TGTGCCAGCAGCTTAGTTAGGATATCTTCGCGGACAGGGCATCGGATAGGTTTCTTT
NA,TRBD2,TRBV7-9,18,TRBJ2-7,CASSLAGPLAGGSYEQYF,TGTGCCAGCAGCTTAGCGGGACCCCTAGCGGGAGGTTCCTACGAGCAGTACTTC
NA,TRBD1,TRBV29-1,15,TRBJ1-1,CSVEWRGRGNTEAFF,TGCAGCGTTGAATGGAGGGGGCGAGGAAACACTGAAGCTTTCTTT
NA,NA,TRBV18,16,TRBJ1-1,CASSPLPTGSNTEAFF,TGTGCCAGCTCACCACTTCCTACAGGATCGAACACTGAAGCTTTCTTT
NA,NA,TRBV6-5,13,TRBJ1-4,CATIRGPYEKLFF,TGTGCCACCATCAGGGGACCCTATGAAAAACTGTTTTTT
NA,NA,TRBV2,15,TRBJ2-1,CASSEGGRNYNEQFF,TGTGCCAGCAGTGAAGGGGGCAGAAATTACAATGAGCAGTTCTTC
NA,TRBD1,TRBV5-1,15,TRBJ1-5,CASSLEGGLRQPQHF,TGCGCCAGCAGCTTGGAAGGGGGCTTGCGTCAGCCCCAGCATTTT